These T cell receptor beta chains were read from a single sample in a study of early T cells in non-severe SARS-CoV-2 infection. TCRdb independently ran MiXCR on the 5' RACE reads; one entry per CDR3 protein. The sample lists approximately 80,000 distinct CDR3 sequences; about 11% were seen once. Here the sequenced sample was whole blood, taken at baseline. All receptors come from an adult who was a healthcare worker with PCR-confirmed SARS-CoV-2 infection or an uninfected control (not recorded which). CDR3s include the opening cysteine and the closing phenylalanine or tryptophan. Clone size, where shown, is once, few, many, or a class for clones that have expanded.

clone size | CDR3 length | J gene | V gene | CDR3 protein
. | 18 | TRBJ2-3 | TRBV20-1 | CSAREGGPGPGPPDTQYF
many | 13 | TRBJ1-5 | TRBV5-8 | CASSFRVGQPQHF
many | 14 | TRBJ2-7 | TRBV19 | CASSMGLAGFEQYF
few | 14 | TRBJ2-7 | TRBV11-2 | CASSSGARPYEQYF
many | 16 | TRBJ1-6 | TRBV4-1 | CASSQEGRGINSPLHF
few | 13 | TRBJ1-1 | TRBV6-5 | CASSFPGSTEAFF
. | 13 | TRBJ2-5 | TRBV7-6 | CVSSLGKEETQYF
few | 14 | TRBJ2-1 | TRBV11-2 | CASSLTGELGEQFF
. | 14 | TRBJ1-5 | TRBV6-1 | CASRDRHQTQPQHF
many | 16 | TRBJ1-6 | TRBV10-3 | CAPSSTGSSYNSPLHF
many | 13 | TRBJ1-2 | TRBV20-1 | CSAVQGAPYGYTF
many | 14 | TRBJ1-2 | TRBV2 | CASSPSGGQVGYTF
few | 15 | TRBJ1-3 | TRBV11-2 | CASTPLTGIRNTIYF
few | 17 | TRBJ1-2 | TRBV5-6 | CASSLATTGFRRNGYTF
many | 15 | TRBJ2-1 | TRBV7-2 | CASRTGTGVYNEQFF
many | 20 | TRBJ2-3 | TRBV11-2 | CASSLRGGTVIVTSTDTQYF
. | 16 | TRBJ2-1 | TRBV20-1 | CSARASSSRGHVGQFF
few | 16 | TRBJ1-6 | TRBV7-8 | CASSLTAGQGESPLHF
few | 14 | TRBJ1-1 | TRBV28 | CASSFQGTYTEAFF
many | 12 | TRBJ1-2 | TRBV11-2 | CASSSPGHGYTF
. | 14 | TRBJ1-4 | TRBV6-1 | CASSENRAGEKLFF
few | 15 | TRBJ2-3 | TRBV9 | CASSVGTGGRDTQYF
few | 13 | TRBJ1-5 | TRBV7-2 | CASSPYGNQPQHF
. | 14 | TRBJ2-7 | TRBV5-1 | CASSFGTGGGEQYF
. | 15 | TRBJ2-1 | TRBV5-6 | CASSLDWSSYNEQFF
many | 15 | TRBJ2-7 | TRBV5-1 | CASSLYSGGLGEQYF
. | 12 | TRBJ2-1 | TRBV29-1 | CSVMSHNNEQFF
. | 12 | TRBJ2-7 | TRBV3-1 | CASSQYWNEQYF
few | 13 | TRBJ1-1 | TRBV20-1 | CFRREQTNTEAFF
few | 14 | TRBJ2-3 | TRBV12-3/TRBV12-4 | CAISFRGGRDTQYF
. | 17 | TRBJ1-6 | TRBV5-1 | CASSLTGGQGTHSPLHF
many | 21 | TRBJ2-7 | TRBV5-6 | CASTGQFISPPIGPGSYEQYF